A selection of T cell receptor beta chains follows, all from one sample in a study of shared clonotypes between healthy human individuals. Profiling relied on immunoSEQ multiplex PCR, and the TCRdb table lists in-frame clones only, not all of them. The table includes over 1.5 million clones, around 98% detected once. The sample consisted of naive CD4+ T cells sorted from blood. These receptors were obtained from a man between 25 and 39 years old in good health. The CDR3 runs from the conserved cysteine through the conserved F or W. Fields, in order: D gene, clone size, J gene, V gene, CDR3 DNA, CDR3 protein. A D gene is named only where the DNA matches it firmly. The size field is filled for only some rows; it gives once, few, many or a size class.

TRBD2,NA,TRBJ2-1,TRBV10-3,TGTGCCATCAGAGGGACTAGCGGGAGTTTAGGTAGAAATGAGCAGTTCTTC,CAIRGTSGSLGRNEQFF
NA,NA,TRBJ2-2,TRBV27,TGTGCCAGCAGTAGAAGGGTTGACACCGGGGAGCTGTTTTTT,CASSRRVDTGELFF
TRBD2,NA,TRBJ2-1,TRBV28,TGTGCCAGCAGTTTCGGGGGGGATGAGCAGTTCTTC,CASSFGGDEQFF
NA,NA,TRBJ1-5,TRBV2,TGTGCCAGCAGTGCGACCACAGGGTATCAGCCCCAGCATTTT,CASSATTGYQPQHF
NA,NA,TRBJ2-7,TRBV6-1,TGTGCCAGCACCGGACCAGCGGGCTACGAGCAGTACTTC,CASTGPAGYEQYF
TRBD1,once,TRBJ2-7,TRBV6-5,TGTGCCAGCAGTTCCCGACAGGGCGGGCAGTACTTC,CASSSRQGGQYF
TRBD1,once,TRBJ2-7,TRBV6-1,TGTGCCAGCAGTGAACGGGACAGGAGTCGACTGGGTTACGAGCAGTACTTC,CASSERDRSRLGYEQYF
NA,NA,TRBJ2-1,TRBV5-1,TGCGCCAGCAGCTGGGACGGCTACAATGAGCAGTTCTTC,CASSWDGYNEQFF
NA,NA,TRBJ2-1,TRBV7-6,TGTGCCAGCAGCTGGAGGGCCTACAATGAGCAGTTCTTC,CASSWRAYNEQFF
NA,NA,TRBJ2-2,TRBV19,TGTGCCAGTAGTATCACCCTCTGGGGCGGGGAGCTGTTTTTT,CASSITLWGGELFF
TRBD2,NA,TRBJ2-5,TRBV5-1,TGCGCCAGCAGCTTGGTTCCGGGGGGAGAGACCCAGTACTTC,CASSLVPGGETQYF
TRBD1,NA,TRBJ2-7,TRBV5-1,TGCGCCAGCAGCTTGCCCGAGACAGGGCGCTTCTACGAGCAGTACTTC,CASSLPETGRFYEQYF
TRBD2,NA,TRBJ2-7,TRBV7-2,TGTGCCAGCAGCTTAAGACTAGCGGGCTACGAGCAGTACTTC,CASSLRLAGYEQYF
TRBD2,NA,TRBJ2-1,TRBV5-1,TGCGCCAGCAGCGGGATCGGGACTAGCGGGAGGCATGAGCAGTTCTTC,CASSGIGTSGRHEQFF
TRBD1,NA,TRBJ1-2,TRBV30,TGTGCCTGGAGGTCACAGGGGAGAAGCGGCTACACCTTC,CAWRSQGRSGYTF
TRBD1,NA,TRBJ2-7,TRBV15,TGTGCCACCAGCAGAGATCCGGGACAGGGGTACGAGCAGTACTTC,CATSRDPGQGYEQYF
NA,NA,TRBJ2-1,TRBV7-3,TGTGCCAGCAGCTTAGGGACTCCAAACTACAATGAGCAGTTCTTC,CASSLGTPNYNEQFF
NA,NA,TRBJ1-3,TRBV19,TGTGCCAGTAGTAGACACGGGGTCGGAAACACCATATATTTT,CASSRHGVGNTIYF
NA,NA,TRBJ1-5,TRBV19,TGTGCCAGTAATCTTGGGTATCAGCCCCAGCATTTT,CASNLGYQPQHF
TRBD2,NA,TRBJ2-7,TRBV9,TGTGCCAGCAGCGTACGGGGCTCCCCTAGCGGGGGTACCTACGAGCAGTACTTC,CASSVRGSPSGGTYEQYF
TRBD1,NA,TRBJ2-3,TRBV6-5,TGTGCCAGCAGTTATGGGGACAGGCGGTTAGATACGCAGTATTTT,CASSYGDRRLDTQYF
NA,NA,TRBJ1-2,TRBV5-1,TGCGCCAGCAGTCAGGGACCCACTAACTATGGCTACACCTTC,CASSQGPTNYGYTF
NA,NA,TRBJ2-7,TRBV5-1,TGCGCCAGCAGCTTCGGAATACAGGTCGGAAGCTACGAGCAGTACTTC,CASSFGIQVGSYEQYF
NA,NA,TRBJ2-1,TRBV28,TGTGCCAGCAGTTTACACAATGAGCAGTTCTTC,CASSLHNEQFF
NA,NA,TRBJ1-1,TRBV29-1,TGCAGCGTAAGGAGGGGGGCTAGCACTGAAGCTTTCTTT,CSVRRGASTEAFF
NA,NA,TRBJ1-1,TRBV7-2,TGTGCCAGCATCTTAGTAGGGGTGGGACTCTACACTGAAGCTTTCTTT,CASILVGVGLYTEAFF
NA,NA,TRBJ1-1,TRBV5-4,TGTGCCAGCAGCAGACACGAGAACACTGAAGCTTTCTTT,CASSRHENTEAFF
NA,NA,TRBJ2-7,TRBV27,TGTGCCAGCAAGCCAGGTCTAAAGTACTTC,CASKPGLKYF
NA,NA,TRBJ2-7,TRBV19,TGTGCCAGTAGTATAAGGATTCTCCAACCCTACGAGCAGTACTTC,CASSIRILQPYEQYF
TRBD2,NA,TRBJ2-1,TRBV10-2,TGCGCCACCGCAAACCTAGCGGGGTCCTACAATGAGCAGTTCTTC,CATANLAGSYNEQFF
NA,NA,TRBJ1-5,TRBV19,TGTGCCAGTAATATAGCCCCAGCGCCCCGGCAGCCCCAGCATTTT,CASNIAPAPRQPQHF
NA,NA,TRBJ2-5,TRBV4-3,TGCGCCAGCAGCCAAGCGGGAGCCCCGGAGACCCAGTACTTC,CASSQAGAPETQYF
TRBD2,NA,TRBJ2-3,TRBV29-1,TGCAGCGCTGGTTGGGCTAGCGGGAGACAAAGCACAGATACGCAGTATTTT,CSAGWASGRQSTDTQYF
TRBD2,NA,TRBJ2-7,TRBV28,TGTGCCAGCAGCTCCCCTACAACAAGCGGGAGGGCCTACGAGCAGTACTTC,CASSSPTTSGRAYEQYF
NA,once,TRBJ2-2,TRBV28,TGTGCCAGCAGCCTACTGGGAACCCCGAACACCGGGGAGCTGTTTTTT,CASSLLGTPNTGELFF
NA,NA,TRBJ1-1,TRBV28,TGTGCCAGCAGTTTATTGGGACGGAACACTGAAGCTTTCTTT,CASSLLGRNTEAFF
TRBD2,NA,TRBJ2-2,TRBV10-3,TGTGCCACCAGGAGCGGGAGGGGAGACGGGGAGCTGTTTTTT,CATRSGRGDGELFF
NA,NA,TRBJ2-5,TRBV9,TGTGCCAGCAGCGCAAATTTGGAGACCCAGTACTTC,CASSANLETQYF
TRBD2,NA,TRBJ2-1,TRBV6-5,TGTGCCAGCAGGACTAGCGGGATTCATGAGCAGTTCTTC,CASRTSGIHEQFF
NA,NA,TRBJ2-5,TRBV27,TGTGCCAGCAGTTTATCGGCAGGGCGGGAGACCCAGTACTTC,CASSLSAGRETQYF
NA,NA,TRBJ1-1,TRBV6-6,TGTGCCAGCGGTGGGGGACCGATGAACACTGAAGCTTTCTTT,CASGGGPMNTEAFF
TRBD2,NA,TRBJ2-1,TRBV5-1,TGCGCCAGCAGCTTGGAACTAGCGAGAGAGCAGTTCTTC,CASSLELAREQFF
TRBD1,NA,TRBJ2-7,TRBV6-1,TGTGCCAGCAGTGGGGGGACAGTAATGTACGAGCAGTACTTC,CASSGGTVMYEQYF
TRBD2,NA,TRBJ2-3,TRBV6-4,TGTGCCAGCAGCACCCTAGCGGGAGTAGGAAATACGCAGTATTTT,CASSTLAGVGNTQYF
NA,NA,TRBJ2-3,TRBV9,TGTGCCAGCAGCGTACAGGGTGGTACAGATACGCAGTATTTT,CASSVQGGTDTQYF
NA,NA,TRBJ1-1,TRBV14,TGTGCCAGCAGCCAAGGGGAGTTGGCTTTCTTT,CASSQGELAFF
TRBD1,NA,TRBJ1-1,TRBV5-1,TGCGCCAGCAGCTCCGAGAACAGGGGTACTGAAGCTTTCTTT,CASSSENRGTEAFF
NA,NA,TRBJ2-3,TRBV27,TGTGCCAGCAGTCTTCGTCGGTCCTACACAGATACGCAGTATTTT,CASSLRRSYTDTQYF
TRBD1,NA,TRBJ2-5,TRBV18,TGTGCCAGCTCACTGCCCGGGACAGGGTTTGAGACCCAGTACTTC,CASSLPGTGFETQYF
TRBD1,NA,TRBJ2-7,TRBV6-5,TGTGCCAGCAGTCTCCAGACAGGGGCGTCCTACGAGCAGTACTTC,CASSLQTGASYEQYF
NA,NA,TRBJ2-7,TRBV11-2,TGTGCCAGCAGCTTAGGGGCTGGCGAGCAGTACTTC,CASSLGAGEQYF
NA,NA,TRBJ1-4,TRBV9,TGTGCCAGCAGCGTAGATCCAGATGGAAGAACAACTAATGAAAAACTGTTTTTT,CASSVDPDGRTTNEKLFF
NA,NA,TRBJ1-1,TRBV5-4,TGTGCCAGCAGCTTGTTTGGGGCCAGGGGTTTCACTGAAGCTTTCTTT,CASSLFGARGFTEAFF
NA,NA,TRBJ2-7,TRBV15,TGTGCCACCAGCAGAGGGGGCCGACCTGCCCCCTACGAGCAGTACTTC,CATSRGGRPAPYEQYF
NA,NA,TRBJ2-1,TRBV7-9,TGTGCCAGCAGCTTAGTTGAAGATGAGCAGTTCTTC,CASSLVEDEQFF
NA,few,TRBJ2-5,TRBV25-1,TGTGCCAGCAGTACTTACGAGACCCAGTACTTC,CASSTYETQYF
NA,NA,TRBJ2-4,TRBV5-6,TGTGCCAGCAGCTTGACAGGGCCAAACATTCAGTACTTC,CASSLTGPNIQYF
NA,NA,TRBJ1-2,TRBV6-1,TGTGCCAGCAGTCTTACTCTAGGGTTGGATGGCTACACCTTC,CASSLTLGLDGYTF
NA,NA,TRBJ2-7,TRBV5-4,TGTGCCAGCAGCCCCCAAAACACGTACGAGCAGTACTTC,CASSPQNTYEQYF
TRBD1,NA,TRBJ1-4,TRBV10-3,TGTGCCATCAGTGGAGACAGGGATGAAAAACTGTTTTTT,CAISGDRDEKLFF